The clone carrying this T cell receptor beta chain was observed a single time. Per the study methods: Filtering differed because ImmunoSEQ produced junction-only sequences that carried no quality scores. Method: immunoSEQ multiplex PCR; TCRdb's copy keeps in-frame clones and lacks some. V and J calls plus clone size are reproduced from that table; the DNA served to infer D and trimming. There are approximately 740,000 clones in the sample; 74% occur only once, and 1.7% lies in the top ten. These data originate in a study of shared clonotypes between healthy human individuals. The length of the CDR3 is 14 residues. Germline values: CDR1 WSHSY, CDR2 SAAADI. V was clipped by 3 bases and J by 7 bases, with 16 bases between them.

The chain recombines TRBV10-2 with TRBJ2-7; TRBD1 might be the D (5 bases). The sequenced material came from memory CD4+ T cells sorted from blood. Subset reported: CD45RA-negative fraction. This receptor was identified in a woman aged 30 to 39 in good health. The CDR3 reads CASSDPQGSREQYF. The CDR3 region has the DNA TGCGCCAGCAGTGACCCCCAGGGTTCTCGGGAGCAGTACTTC.